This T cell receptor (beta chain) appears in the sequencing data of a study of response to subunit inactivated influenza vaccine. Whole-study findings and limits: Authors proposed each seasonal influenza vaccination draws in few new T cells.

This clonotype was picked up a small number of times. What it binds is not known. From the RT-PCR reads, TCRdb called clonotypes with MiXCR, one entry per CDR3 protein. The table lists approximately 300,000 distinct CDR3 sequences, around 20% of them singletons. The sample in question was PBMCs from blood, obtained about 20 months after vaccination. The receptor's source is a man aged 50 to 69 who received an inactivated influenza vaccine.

The CDR3 DNA is TGCGCCAGCACTGGAGCGGCCGGCCGACCTGAAGCTTTCTTT. Its translation is CASTGAAGRPEAFF. The rearrangement uses TRBV10-2 and TRBJ1-1; no firm D call. The CDR3 loop spans 14 amino acids. The V and J ends lost 7 bases and 6 bases respectively, with 18 bases between them. Per germline, CDR1 WSHSY and CDR2 SAAADI.